One TCR beta chain is described in this entry. Its antigen is undetermined. This specimen belongs to a study of T cell responses to AZD1222 COVID-19 vaccine. Study findings and constraints: Regions 160-218 and 743-854 held dominance among vaccine-associated CD4 TCRs, which spanned spike. Baseline seropositives among AZD1222 recipients totaled only five or six. Sampled repertoires all dated from after the peak T cell response.

TCRdb keeps only in-frame clones here, not all; method: immunoSEQ multiplex PCR. The data show around 99,000 clones, about 90% seen once. Germline V CDR1 and CDR2: SEHNR, FQNEAQ (reference sequence). Between the trimmed V and J ends, which lost 4 bases and 2 bases, there was a span of 12 bases. This CDR3 has 14 amino acids. V gene TRBV7-9 combines with J gene TRBJ2-7, with D perhaps being TRBD1 or TRBD2 (6 bases each). The receptor's source is an adult who received the AZD1222 COVID-19 vaccine. This specimen was peripheral blood, taken 28 days after the second AZD1222 dose. The chain's CDR3 is CASSSRGGTYEQYF. CDR3 bases: TGTGCCAGCAGCTCCAGAGGGGGGACCTACGAGCAGTACTTC.